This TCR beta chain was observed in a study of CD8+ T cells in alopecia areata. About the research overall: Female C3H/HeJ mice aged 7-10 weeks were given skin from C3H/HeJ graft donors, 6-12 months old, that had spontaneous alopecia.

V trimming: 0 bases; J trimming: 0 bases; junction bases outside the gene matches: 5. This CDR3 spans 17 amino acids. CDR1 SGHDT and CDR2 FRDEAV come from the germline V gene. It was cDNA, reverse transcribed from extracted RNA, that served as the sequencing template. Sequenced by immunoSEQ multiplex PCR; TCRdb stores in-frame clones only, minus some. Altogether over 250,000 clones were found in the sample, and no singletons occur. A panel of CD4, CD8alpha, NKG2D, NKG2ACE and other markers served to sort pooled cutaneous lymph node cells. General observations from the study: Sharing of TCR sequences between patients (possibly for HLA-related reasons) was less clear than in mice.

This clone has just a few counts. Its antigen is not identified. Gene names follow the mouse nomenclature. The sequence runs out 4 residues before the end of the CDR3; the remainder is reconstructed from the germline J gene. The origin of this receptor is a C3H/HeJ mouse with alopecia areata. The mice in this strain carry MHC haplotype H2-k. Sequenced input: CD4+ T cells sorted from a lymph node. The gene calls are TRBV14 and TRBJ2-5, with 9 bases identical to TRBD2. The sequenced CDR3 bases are TGTGCCAGCAGTTTCTCCAGACTGGGGGCTAACCAAGAC. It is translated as CASSFSRLGANQD. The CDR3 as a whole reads CASSFSRLGANQDTQYF.